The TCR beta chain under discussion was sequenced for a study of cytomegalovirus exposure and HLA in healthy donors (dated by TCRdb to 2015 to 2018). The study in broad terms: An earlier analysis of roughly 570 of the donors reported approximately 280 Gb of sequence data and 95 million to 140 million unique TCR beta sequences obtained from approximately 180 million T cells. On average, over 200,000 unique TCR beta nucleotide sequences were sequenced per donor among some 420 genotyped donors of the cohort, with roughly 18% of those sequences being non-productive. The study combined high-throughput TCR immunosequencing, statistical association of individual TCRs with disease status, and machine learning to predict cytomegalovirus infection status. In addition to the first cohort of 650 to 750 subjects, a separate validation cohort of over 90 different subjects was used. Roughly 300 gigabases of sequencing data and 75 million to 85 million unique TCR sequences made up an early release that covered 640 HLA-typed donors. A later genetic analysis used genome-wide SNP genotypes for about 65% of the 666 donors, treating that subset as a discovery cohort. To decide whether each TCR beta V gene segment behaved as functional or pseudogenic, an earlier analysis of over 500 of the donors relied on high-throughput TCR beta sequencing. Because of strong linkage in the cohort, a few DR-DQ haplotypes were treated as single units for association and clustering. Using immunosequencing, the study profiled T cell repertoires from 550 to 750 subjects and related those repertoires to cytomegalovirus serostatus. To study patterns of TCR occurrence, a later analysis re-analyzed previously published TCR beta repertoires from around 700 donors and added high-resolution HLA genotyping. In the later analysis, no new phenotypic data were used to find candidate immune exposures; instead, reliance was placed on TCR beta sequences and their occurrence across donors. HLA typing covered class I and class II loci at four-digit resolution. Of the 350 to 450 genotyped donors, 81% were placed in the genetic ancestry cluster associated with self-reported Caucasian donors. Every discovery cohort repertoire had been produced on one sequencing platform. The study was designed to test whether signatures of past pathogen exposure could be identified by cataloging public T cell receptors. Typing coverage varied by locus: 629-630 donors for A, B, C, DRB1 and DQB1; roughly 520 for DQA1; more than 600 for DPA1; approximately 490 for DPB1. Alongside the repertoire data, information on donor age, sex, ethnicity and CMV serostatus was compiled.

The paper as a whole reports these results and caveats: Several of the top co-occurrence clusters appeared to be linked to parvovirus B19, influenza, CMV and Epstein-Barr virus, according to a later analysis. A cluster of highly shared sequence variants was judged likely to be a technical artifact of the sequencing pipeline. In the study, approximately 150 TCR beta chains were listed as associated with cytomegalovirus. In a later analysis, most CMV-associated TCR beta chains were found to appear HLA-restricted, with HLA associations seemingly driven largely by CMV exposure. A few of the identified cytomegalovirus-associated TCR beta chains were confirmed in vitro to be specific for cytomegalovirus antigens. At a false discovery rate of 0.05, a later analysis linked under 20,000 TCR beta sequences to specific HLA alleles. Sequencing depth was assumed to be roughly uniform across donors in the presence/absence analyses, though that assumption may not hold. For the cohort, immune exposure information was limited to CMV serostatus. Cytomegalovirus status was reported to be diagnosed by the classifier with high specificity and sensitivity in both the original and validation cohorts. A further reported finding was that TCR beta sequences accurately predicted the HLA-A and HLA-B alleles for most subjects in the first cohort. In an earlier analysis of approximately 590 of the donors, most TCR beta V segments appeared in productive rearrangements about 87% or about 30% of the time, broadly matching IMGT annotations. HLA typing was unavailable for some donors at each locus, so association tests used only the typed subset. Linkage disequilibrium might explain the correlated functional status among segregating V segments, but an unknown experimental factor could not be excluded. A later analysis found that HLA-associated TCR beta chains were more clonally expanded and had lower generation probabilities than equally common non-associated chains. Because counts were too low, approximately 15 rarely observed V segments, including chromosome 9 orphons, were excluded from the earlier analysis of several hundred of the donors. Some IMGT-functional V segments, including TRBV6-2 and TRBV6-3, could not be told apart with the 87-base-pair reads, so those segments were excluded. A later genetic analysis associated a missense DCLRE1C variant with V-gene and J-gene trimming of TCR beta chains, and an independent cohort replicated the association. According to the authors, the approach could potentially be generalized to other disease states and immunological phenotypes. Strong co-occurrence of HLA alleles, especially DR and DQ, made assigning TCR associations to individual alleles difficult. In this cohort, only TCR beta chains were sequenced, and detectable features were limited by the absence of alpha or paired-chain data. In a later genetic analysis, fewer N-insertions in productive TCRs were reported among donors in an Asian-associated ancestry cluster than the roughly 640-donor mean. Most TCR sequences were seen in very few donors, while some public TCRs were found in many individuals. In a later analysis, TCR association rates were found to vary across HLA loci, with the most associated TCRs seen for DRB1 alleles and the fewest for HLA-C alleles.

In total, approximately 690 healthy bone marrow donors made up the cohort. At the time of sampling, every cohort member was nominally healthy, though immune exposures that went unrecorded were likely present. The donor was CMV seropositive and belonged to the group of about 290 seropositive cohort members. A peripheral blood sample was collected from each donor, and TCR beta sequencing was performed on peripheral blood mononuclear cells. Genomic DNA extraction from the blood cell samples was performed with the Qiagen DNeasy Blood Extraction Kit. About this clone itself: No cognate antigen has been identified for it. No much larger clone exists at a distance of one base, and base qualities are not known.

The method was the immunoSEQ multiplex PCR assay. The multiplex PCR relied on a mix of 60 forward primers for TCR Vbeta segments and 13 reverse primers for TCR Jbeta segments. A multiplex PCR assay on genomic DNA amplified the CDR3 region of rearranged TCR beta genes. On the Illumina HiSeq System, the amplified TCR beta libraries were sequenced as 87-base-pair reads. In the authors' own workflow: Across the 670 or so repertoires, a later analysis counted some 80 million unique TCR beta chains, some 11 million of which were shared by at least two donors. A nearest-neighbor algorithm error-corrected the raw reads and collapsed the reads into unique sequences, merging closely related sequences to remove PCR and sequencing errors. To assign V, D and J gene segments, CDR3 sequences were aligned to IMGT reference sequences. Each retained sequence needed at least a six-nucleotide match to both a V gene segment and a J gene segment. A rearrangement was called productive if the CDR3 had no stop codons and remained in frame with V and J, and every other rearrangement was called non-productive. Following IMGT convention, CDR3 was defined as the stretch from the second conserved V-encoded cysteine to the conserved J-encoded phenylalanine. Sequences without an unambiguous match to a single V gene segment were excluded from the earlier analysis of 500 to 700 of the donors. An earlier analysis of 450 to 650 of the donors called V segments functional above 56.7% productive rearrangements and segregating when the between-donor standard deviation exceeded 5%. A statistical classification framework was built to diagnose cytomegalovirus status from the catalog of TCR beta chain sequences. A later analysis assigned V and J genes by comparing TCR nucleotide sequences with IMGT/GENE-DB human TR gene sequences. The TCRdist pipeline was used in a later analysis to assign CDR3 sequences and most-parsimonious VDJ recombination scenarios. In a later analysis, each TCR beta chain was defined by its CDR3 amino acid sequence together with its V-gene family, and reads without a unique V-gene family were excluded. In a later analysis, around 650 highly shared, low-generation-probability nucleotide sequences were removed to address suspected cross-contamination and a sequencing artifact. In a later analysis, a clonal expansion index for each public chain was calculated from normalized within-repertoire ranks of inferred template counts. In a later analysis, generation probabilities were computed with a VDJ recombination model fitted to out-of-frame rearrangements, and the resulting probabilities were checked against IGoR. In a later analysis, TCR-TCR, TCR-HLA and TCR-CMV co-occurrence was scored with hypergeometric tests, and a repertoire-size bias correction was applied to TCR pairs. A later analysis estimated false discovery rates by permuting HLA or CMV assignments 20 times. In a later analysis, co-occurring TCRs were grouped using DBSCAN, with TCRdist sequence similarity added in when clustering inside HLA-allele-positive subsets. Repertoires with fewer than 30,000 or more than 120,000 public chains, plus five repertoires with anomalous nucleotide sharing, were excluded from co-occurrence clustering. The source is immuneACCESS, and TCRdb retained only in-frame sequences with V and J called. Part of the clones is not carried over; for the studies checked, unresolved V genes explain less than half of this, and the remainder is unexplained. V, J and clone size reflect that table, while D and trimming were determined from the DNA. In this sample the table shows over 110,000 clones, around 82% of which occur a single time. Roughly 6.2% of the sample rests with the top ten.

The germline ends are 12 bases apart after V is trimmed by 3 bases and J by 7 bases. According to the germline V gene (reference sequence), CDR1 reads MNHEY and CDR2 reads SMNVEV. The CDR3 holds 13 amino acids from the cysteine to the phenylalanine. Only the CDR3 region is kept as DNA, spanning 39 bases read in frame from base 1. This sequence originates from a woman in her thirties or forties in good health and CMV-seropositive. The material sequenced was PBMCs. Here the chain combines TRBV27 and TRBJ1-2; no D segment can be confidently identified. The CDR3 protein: CASSFGDNRGYTF. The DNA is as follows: TGTGCCAGCAGTTTCGGTGACAACCGTGGCTACACCTTC.